This TCR beta chain came from a study of blood T cell repertoires in COVID-19. The overall study: COVID-19 samples from acute and convalescent phases originated in the United States, Italy and Spain. T cells, B-cell-depleted T cells, or PBMCs provided the cDNA or gDNA that served as material.

Seattle's cohort entered during active infection and was followed longitudinally. Methods used by the authors: It was from reference gene primer amplification that nucleated cell counts were estimated. Sequencing was performed with immunoSEQ multiplex PCR; in TCRdb, only in-frame clones are kept and a portion is missing. V, J and clone size are those of that table, while D and trimming were read from the DNA. The top ten hold roughly a tenth of the sample, which has tens of thousands of clones, 80% to 85% seen once. The V gene end was trimmed by 6 bases and the J gene end by 0 bases; junction bases not matched to a gene: 7. The length of the CDR3 is 16 residues. The germline gives CDR1 SNHLY, CDR2 FYNNEI.

This receptor was identified in a man older than 75 with COVID-19, enrolled during active disease. This chain uses TRBV2 with TRBJ2-3; 9 bases line up with TRBD1. Sequences were obtained from peripheral blood. Here the CDR3 DNA reads TGTGCCAGCAGCGAGGACAGGGGATTTAGCACAGATACGCAGTATTTT. It translates to CASSEDRGFSTDTQYF.